Following are 26 T cell receptor beta chains from one sample sequenced in a study of T cell clones after liver transplantation. Generated by immunoSEQ multiplex PCR, the TCRdb table keeps only in-frame clones and is missing some. This sample has some 80,000 clones; roughly 85% occur once, and the top ten carry 0.45% to 0.6%. Material: CD4+ T cells from blood, obtained roughly 3.5 years after liver transplant. All receptors derive from a human patient who received a liver transplant. Some T cells may have come from the graft donor.

This chain links TRBV18 with TRBJ2-5; no firm D call. Germline V gene data show CDR1 as KGHSH and CDR2 as LQKENI. Trimming pared 3 bases from V and 3 bases from J, leaving 29 bases between. This CDR3 region has 20 residues. DNA of the CDR3: TGTGCCAGCTCACCGATAATGAGGTCCGGAGCGCTCTCCTCCAAAGAGACCCAGTACTTC. Translating it yields CASSPIMRSGALSSKETQYF. Full variable domain (missing parts from reference TRBV18 and TRBJ2-5): NAGVMQNPRHLVRRRGQEARLRCSPMKGHSHVYWYRQLPEEGLKFMVYLQKENIIDESGMPKERFSAEFPKEGPSILRIQQVVRGDSAAYFCASSPIMRSGALSSKETQYFGPGTRLLVL.

The gene calls are TRBV2 and TRBJ2-7; 8 bases fit TRBD1. The J segment lost 7 bases and the V segment lost 7 bases, leaving 6 bases of the junction unmatched. Germline V CDR1 and CDR2: SNHLY, FYNNEI. The CDR3 runs to 12 residues. The CDR3 DNA is TGTGCCAGCAAAGACAGGGGTCCTGAGCAGTACTTC. Its translation: CASKDRGPEQYF. Full variable domain (rest looked up from reference TRBV2 and TRBJ2-7): EPEVTQTPSHQVTQMGQEVILRCVPISNHLYFYWYRQILGQKVEFLVSFYNNEISEKSEIFDDQFSVERPDGSNFTLKIRSTKLEDSAMYFCASKDRGPEQYFGPGTRLTVT.

This rearrangement joins TRBV6-1 to TRBJ1-1; D not certain. Trimming removed 6 bases from V and 0 bases from J, with 14 bases in between. Germline V gene lookup returns CDR1 MNHNS and CDR2 SASEGT. This CDR3 has 15 amino acids. CDR3 DNA: TGTGCCAGCAGGTTCGGGAGGTCCATGAACACTGAAGCTTTCTTT. Translated, it gives CASRFGRSMNTEAFF.

J is TRBJ2-7 and V is TRBV10-2, with D tentatively TRBD1 or TRBD2 (5 bases each). This CDR3 comprises 14 residues. The V end was cut by 2 bases, the J end by 1 base, with 9 bases between. Looked up from germline, CDR1 is WSHSY and CDR2 is SAAADI. CDR3 amino acids: CASSEPGGSYEQYF. The CDR3 DNA follows: TGCGCCAGCAGTGAGCCTGGGGGTTCCTACGAGCAGTACTTC.

V and J are TRBV30 and TRBJ2-5; tentatively, D is TRBD2 (6 bases). The CDR3 extends over 15 amino acids. V was shortened by 4 bases and J by 1 base, with 16 bases between the two germline ends. Per the germline V gene, CDR1 is GTSNPN and CDR2 is SVGIG (reference sequence). The CDR3 loop is CAWTLRRGSQETQYF. The CDR3 DNA sequence: TGTGCCTGGACCCTACGGAGGGGCTCCCAAGAGACCCAGTACTTC.

This clone turned up a few times. V gene TRBV29-1 combines with J gene TRBJ2-1; D is uncertain. Between the trimmed V and J ends, which lost 4 bases and 0 bases, there was a span of 13 bases. The CDR3 is made up of 15 amino acids. CDR1 SQVTM and CDR2 ANQGSEA come from the germline V gene. Here the CDR3 reads CSVARIERSYNEQFF. As DNA, the CDR3 is TGCAGCGTTGCGCGTATAGAACGCTCCTACAATGAGCAGTTCTTC.

This clone has a single count. V and J are TRBV5-1 and TRBJ2-5, with TRBD2 identical over 9 bases. The junction had 15 bases not matched to a gene; V was cut back by 1 base and J by 5 bases. This CDR3 has 18 amino acids. Germline CDR1 and CDR2: SGHRS and YFSETQ. CDR3 in amino acids: CASSLYRSSGRQVETQYF. CDR3 bases: TGCGCCAGCAGCTTGTACCGCAGTAGCGGGAGACAGGTGGAGACCCAGTACTTC.

The CDR3: CASSLGPGSTYGYTF. CDR3 in DNA: TGTGCCAGCAGTTTAGGTCCGGGCAGCACCTATGGCTACACCTTC. V is TRBV28 and J is TRBJ1-2; no definite D call. Germline CDR1 reads MDHEN; CDR2 reads SYDVKM. This CDR3 has 15 amino acids. Trimming removed 2 bases from V and 4 bases from J, with 14 bases in between.

This clone was seen a handful of times. V usage is TRBV20-1 and J usage is TRBJ2-5; D is ambiguous. Germline-derived CDR1 and CDR2 are DFQATT and SNEGSKA (reference sequence). Trimming cost V 6 bases and J 1 base, with 6 bases left between them. The CDR3 is made up of 11 amino acids. CDR3 DNA: TGCAGTGCGAACTTCCAAGAGACCCAGTACTTC. It encodes CSANFQETQYF.

The genes are TRBV19 and TRBJ2-6, with unresolved D. Germline lookup yields CDR1 LNHDA and CDR2 SQIVND (reference sequence). Trimming pared 8 bases from V and 2 bases from J, leaving 1 base between. This CDR3 is built from 11 residues. CDR3 nucleotide sequence: TGTGCCAGTGCTGGGGCCAACGTCCTGACTTTC. This sequence encodes CASAGANVLTF.

The chain has TRBV28 and TRBJ1-2; D call uncertain. CDR1 is MDHEN and CDR2 is SYDVKM in the germline V gene. The CDR3 has 12 residues. V was trimmed by 6 bases and J by 9 bases, leaving 14 bases between them. The CDR3 sequence: CASRPGDGSYTF. CDR3 nucleotides: TGTGCCAGCAGACCCGGCGACGGGAGCTACACCTTC.

This chain uses TRBV5-4 with TRBJ2-7, with 7 bases fitting TRBD1. The junction had 4 bases not matched to a gene; V was cut back by 0 bases and J by 4 bases. The CDR3 totals 14 residues. Germline CDR1 reads SGHNT; CDR2 reads YYREEE (reference sequence). The CDR3 here is CASSLAGTAYEQYF. CDR3 in DNA: TGTGCCAGCAGCTTGGCCGGGACAGCATACGAGCAGTACTTC.

This clone was seen once. The chain joins TRBV5-6 to TRBJ2-1, with TRBD2 identical over 7 bases. The germline V gene has CDR1 SGHDT and CDR2 YYEEEE. Losses at the gene ends were 4 bases for V and 7 bases for J; bases not matched to a gene: 2. The CDR3 totals 12 residues. CDR3: CASSSSGNEQFF. CDR3 nucleotides: TGTGCCAGCAGCAGTAGCGGGAATGAGCAGTTCTTC.

The CDR3 sequence: CASSFVSGSGVLTYNEQFF. Here the CDR3 DNA reads TGTGCCAGCAGTTTCGTATCGGGAAGTGGGGTTCTTACGTACAATGAGCAGTTCTTC. The chain has TRBV28 and TRBJ2-1, with D tentatively TRBD2 (5 bases). CDR3 length: 19 amino acids. The V end lost 3 bases, the J end lost 4 bases, and 25 bases lay between the germline ends. CDR1 MDHEN and CDR2 SYDVKM come from the germline V gene.

The chain recombines TRBV28 with TRBJ1-2; 7 bases map to TRBD1. V lost 6 bases and J lost 4; bases outside the gene matches: 8. The CDR3 totals 14 residues. Germline CDR1 is MDHEN and CDR2 is SYDVKM. CDR3 protein: CASRPQGVVYGYTF. CDR3 nucleotides: TGTGCCAGCAGACCCCAGGGGGTAGTCTATGGCTACACCTTC.

The chain joins TRBV5-4 to TRBJ2-1; D is undetermined. V dropped 2 bases and J dropped 0 bases, with 0 bases sitting between them. The CDR3 is made up of 12 amino acids. Germline CDR1 and CDR2: SGHNT and YYREEE (reference sequence). In DNA, the CDR3 is TGTGCCAGCAGCTTCTCCTACAATGAGCAGTTCTTC. Translated: CASSFSYNEQFF.

The V gene is TRBV5-1, the J gene TRBJ2-5; D uncertain. CDR1 is SGHRS, CDR2 YFSETQ, per germline. This CDR3 is 15 amino acids long. The germline V and J ends were trimmed by 5 bases and 3 bases, with 17 bases remaining between them. The CDR3 nucleotides are TGCGCCAGCAGTTCCCTCATTGACCCAAAAGAGACCCAGTACTTC. Protein: CASSSLIDPKETQYF. The full variable domain, completed using reference TRBV5-1 and TRBJ2-5, is KAGVTQTPRYLIKTRGQQVTLSCSPISGHRSVSWYQQTPGQGLQFLFEYFSETQRNKGNFPGRFSGRQFSNSRSEMNVSTLELGDSALYLCASSSLIDPKETQYFGPGTRLLVL.

This chain joins TRBV15 and TRBJ2-3; 8 positions agree with TRBD2. V was clipped by 0 bases and J by 4 bases; unmatched bases: 6. Germline lookup yields CDR1 LNHNV and CDR2 YYDKDF (reference sequence). The CDR3 runs 16 residues. Written as DNA, the CDR3 is TGTGCCACCAGCAGAGATCTAGCGGGTGGGTCAGATACGCAGTATTTT. Amino acid sequence: CATSRDLAGGSDTQYF.

The chain has TRBV5-6 and TRBJ2-5, with 11 bases identical to TRBD2. V trimming: 4 bases; J trimming: 4 bases; junction bases outside the gene matches: 3. Germline V CDR1 and CDR2: SGHDT, YYEEEE. This CDR3 is built from 14 residues. The CDR3 DNA reads TGTGCCAGCAGCAGCGGACTAGCGGGAGAGACCCAGTACTTC. Its translation is CASSSGLAGETQYF.

The J gene is TRBJ2-7, the V gene TRBV10-3, with D perhaps matching TRBD1 or TRBD2 (5 bases each). The CDR3 loop spans 14 amino acids. V lost 0 bases and J lost 4, with 10 bases in between. CDR1 and CDR2 (germline): ENHRY, SYGVKD. In nucleotides, the CDR3 is TGTGCCATCAGTGAGTCTTGGGGGTTATACGAGCAGTACTTC. Translation gives CAISESWGLYEQYF.

The J gene is TRBJ1-2, the V gene TRBV6-1, with D maybe TRBD1 (6 bases). Germline CDR1 is MNHNS and CDR2 is SASEGT. The CDR3 totals 15 residues. V was trimmed by 0 bases and J by 7 bases, leaving 15 bases between them. The CDR3 sequence is CASSEAGGQKSGYTF. DNA for the CDR3: TGTGCCAGCAGTGAAGCAGGAGGACAGAAGAGTGGCTACACCTTC.

The CDR3 DNA is TGTGCCAGCAGCGGACTAGCGGGAGGTCGCGAGCAGTACTTC. Residues: CASSGLAGGREQYF. This chain joins TRBV6-5 and TRBJ2-7, with 14 bases fitting TRBD2. V dropped 6 bases and J dropped 6; count of bases not matched to a gene: 4. The CDR3 is made up of 14 amino acids. The germline V gene has CDR1 MNHEY and CDR2 SVGAGI.

This clone is a singleton in its sample. This chain uses TRBV11-2 with TRBJ1-2, with a possible D match to TRBD1 (6 bases). With 5 bases removed from V and 2 bases from J, the gap between germline ends came to 12 bases. Germline loops: CDR1 SGHAT, CDR2 FQNNGV. This CDR3 spans 14 amino acids. The chain's CDR3 is CASSRVTGNYGYTF. The CDR3 DNA follows: TGTGCCAGCAGCCGAGTAACAGGGAACTATGGCTACACCTTC.

The V and J genes are TRBV18 and TRBJ2-7, with 7 bases aligning to TRBD1. In germline, CDR1 is KGHSH, CDR2 LQKENI. CDR3 length: 14 amino acids. Trimming removed 5 bases from V and 3 bases from J; junction bases left unmatched: 7. CDR3 sequence: CASSEAGTDYEQYF. The CDR3 DNA follows: TGTGCCAGCTCAGAAGCCGGGACAGACTACGAGCAGTACTTC. The full variable domain, with the rest looked up from reference TRBV18 and TRBJ2-7, is NAGVMQNPRHLVRRRGQEARLRCSPMKGHSHVYWYRQLPEEGLKFMVYLQKENIIDESGMPKERFSAEFPKEGPSILRIQQVVRGDSAAYFCASSEAGTDYEQYFGPGTRLTVT.

The rearrangement joins TRBV6-6 to TRBJ2-1, with 8 bases that match TRBD1. The CDR3 is made up of 16 amino acids. The J segment lost 8 bases and the V segment lost 4 bases, leaving 13 bases of the junction unmatched. Per the germline V gene, CDR1 is MNHNY and CDR2 is SVGAGI (reference sequence). The CDR3 is CASSWAEDRVSDEQFF. The CDR3, as DNA: TGTGCCAGCAGTTGGGCTGAGGACAGGGTCTCGGATGAGCAGTTCTTC.

This rearrangement joins TRBV5-1 to TRBJ1-2, with a possible D match to TRBD1 (5 bases). Germline loops: CDR1 SGHRS, CDR2 YFSETQ. V was clipped by 2 bases and J by 1 base, with 9 bases between them. CDR3 size: 14 residues. CDR3 sequence reads: CASSLGTNNYGYTF. CDR3 in DNA: TGCGCCAGCAGCTTAGGGACGAATAACTATGGCTACACCTTC.